This TCR beta chain was identified in a study of blood T cell repertoires in COVID-19 (dated by TCRdb to about 2020). Looking at the study overall: Samples from collaborators originated in the United States, Italy and Spain and spanned both the acute and convalescent phases of COVID-19. The repertoires were made available in a free public database intended to serve as a resource for research on the immune response to SARS-CoV-2. The material from the prospective study consisted of cDNA or gDNA derived from T cells, B-cell-depleted T cells, or PBMCs. Deeply sampled blood TCRbeta repertoires from subjects exposed to, actively infected with, or recovered from COVID-19 were included in the dataset. Where available, HLA class I and class II types were obtained from metadata supplied by the sample provider rather than from assay-based typing. Nearly every sample came with metadata listing a de-identified subject ID, COVID-19 status, age in years and sex. Samples came from the ongoing ImmuneRACE study (first 160 participants) plus 1,254 subjects from 6 global collaborators.

V is pared back by 0 bases and J by 7 bases, with 10 bases lying between the germline termini. The CDR3 starts with the cysteine, ends with the phenylalanine, and has 14 residues. Only the CDR3 region is kept as DNA, spanning 42 bases read in frame from base 1. CDR1 LGHNA and CDR2 YNFKEQ are derived from the germline V gene. Worth noting for this clone: This receptor's antigen is unknown. Base qualities are not at hand, and no much larger clone is one base apart.

A second Seattle source provided samples from volunteer blood donors who had recovered from COVID-19. The collaborating institutions used their own protocols to collect whole blood in K2EDTA tubes. For TCRbeta analysis, collaborators shipped samples as frozen whole blood, isolated PBMCs, or DNA extracted from either of those sample types. Results the study describes overall, beyond this receptor: Clinical and demographic metadata were provided uncurated, with the amount varying by source and participant.

TCRbeta CDR3 regions were amplified from genomic DNA by means of the immunoSEQ Assay, a bias-controlled multiplex PCR. The study's processing was this. The number of nucleated cells in each sample was estimated from the amplification of reference gene primers within the assay. To quantify the absolute abundance of each unique TCRbeta CDR3 rearrangement, sequence reads were collapsed and filtered. For each sample, productive Simpson clonality was calculated as the square root of Simpson's diversity index over productive rearrangements. Held by TCRdb, this immuneACCESS table contains in-frame sequences only and omits some clones. Under half of the omission traces to an unresolved V gene where checked; the cause of the rest is unknown. V, J and clone size reflect that table, while D and trimming were determined from the DNA. The sample table records around 260,000 clones; approximately 86% of these occur just once. In total, the top ten clones hold about 9.2% of the sample.

The chain employs TRBV4-2 and TRBJ2-1; TRBD2 might be the D gene, on 6 matching bases. The sequencing input was peripheral blood. This TCR was recovered from a man aged 35-49 years who had recovered from COVID-19. The nucleotides are TGTGCCAGCAGCCAAGAGGAGGGCGGAAATGAGCAGTTCTTC. Its product reads: CASSQEEGGNEQFF.